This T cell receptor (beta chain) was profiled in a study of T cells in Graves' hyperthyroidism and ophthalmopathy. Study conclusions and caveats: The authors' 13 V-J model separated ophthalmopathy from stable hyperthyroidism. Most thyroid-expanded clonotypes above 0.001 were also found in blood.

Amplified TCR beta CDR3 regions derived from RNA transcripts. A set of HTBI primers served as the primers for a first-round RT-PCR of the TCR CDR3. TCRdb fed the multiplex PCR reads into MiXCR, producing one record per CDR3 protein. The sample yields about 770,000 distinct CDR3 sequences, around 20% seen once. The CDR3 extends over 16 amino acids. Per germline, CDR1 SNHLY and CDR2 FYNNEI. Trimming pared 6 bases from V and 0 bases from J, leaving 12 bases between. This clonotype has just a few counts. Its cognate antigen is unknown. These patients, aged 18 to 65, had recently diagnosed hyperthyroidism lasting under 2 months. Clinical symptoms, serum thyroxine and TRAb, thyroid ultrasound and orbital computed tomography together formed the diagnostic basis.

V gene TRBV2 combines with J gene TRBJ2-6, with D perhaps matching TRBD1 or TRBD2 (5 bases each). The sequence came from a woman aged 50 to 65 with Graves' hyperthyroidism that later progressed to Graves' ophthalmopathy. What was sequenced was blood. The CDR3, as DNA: TGTGCCAGCAGATGGGACGGCCGCTCTGGGGCCAACGTCCTGACTTTC. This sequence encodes CASRWDGRSGANVLTF. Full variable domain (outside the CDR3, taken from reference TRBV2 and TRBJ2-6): EPEVTQTPSHQVTQMGQEVILRCVPISNHLYFYWYRQILGQKVEFLVSFYNNEISEKSEIFDDQFSVERPDGSNFTLKIRSTKLEDSAMYFCASRWDGRSGANVLTFGAGSRLTVL.